This T cell receptor (beta chain) was found in a study of T cell changes during pregnancy in multiple sclerosis. The germline V gene encodes CDR1 LNHDA and CDR2 SQIVND (reference sequence). V was trimmed by 5 bases and J by 8 bases, leaving 22 bases between them. This CDR3 region has 16 residues. Repertoires were generated with immunoSEQ multiplex PCR, while TCRdb's copy carries only in-frame clones and drops some. The profile shows 95,000 to 150,000 clones, 90% to 95% of them singletons. The sequences come from peripheral blood, collected before pregnancy. This rearrangement joins TRBV19 to TRBJ1-5; D is perhaps TRBD1 (5 bases). The clonotype was recovered from a female donor with multiple sclerosis, enrolled in a pregnancy study. This CDR3 is CASSATRGVRIKPQHF. The DNA for the CDR3 is TGTGCCAGTAGTGCCACTCGGGGGGTGAGGATTAAGCCCCAGCATTTT.